This TCR beta chain was captured by sequencing in a study of T cells in Graves' hyperthyroidism and ophthalmopathy. Germline CDR1 LGHDT, CDR2 YNNKEL (reference sequence). This CDR3 has 13 residues. V lost 1 base and J 7 bases, leaving 11 bases between the germline ends. Amplified TCR beta CDR3 regions came from RNA transcripts. The HTBI primer set drove a first-round RT-PCR of the TCR CDR3. TCRdb re-called the multiplex PCR reads with MiXCR, one entry per CDR3 protein. The table lists about 280,000 distinct CDR3 sequences, 20% to 25% of them singletons, with 20% to 30% in the top ten. Uncontrolled infection, other autoimmune disease, pregnancy or lactation led to exclusion. Each diagnosis drew on symptoms, thyroxine, TRAb, thyroid ultrasound and orbital computed tomography findings. This clonotype was detected many times.

The chain has TRBV3-1 and TRBJ2-7; D remains ambiguous. The sequence came from a man aged 40-55 years with Graves' hyperthyroidism that later progressed to Graves' ophthalmopathy. Source material: blood. The CDR3 DNA reads as TGTGCCAGCAGCCAAGGACGCGCGGTGGAGCAGTACTTC. Translation: CASSQGRAVEQYF.